The entry below describes one T cell receptor beta chain. In germline, CDR1 is SGHAT, CDR2 FQNNGV. CDR3 length equals 15 residues. The V gene lost 6 bases and the J gene lost 7 bases, with 21 bases spanning the gap. This entry is derived from a study of T cell repertoires in ileal Crohn's disease. The method was immunoSEQ multiplex PCR; TCRdb's version includes in-frame clones alone and lacks a portion of them. The sample records 13,000 or so clones, under 80% being singletons. Time point described: inflamed ileum from the surgical specimen. V gene TRBV11-2 combines with J gene TRBJ1-2; D may be TRBD1 (6 bases). The source is an adult with Crohn's disease. Input material: ileal tissue. The CDR3 region has the DNA TGTGCCAGCAGTCTAGAGGCAGGGGTCGGTGGTGGCTACACCTTC. Protein: CASSLEAGVGGGYTF.